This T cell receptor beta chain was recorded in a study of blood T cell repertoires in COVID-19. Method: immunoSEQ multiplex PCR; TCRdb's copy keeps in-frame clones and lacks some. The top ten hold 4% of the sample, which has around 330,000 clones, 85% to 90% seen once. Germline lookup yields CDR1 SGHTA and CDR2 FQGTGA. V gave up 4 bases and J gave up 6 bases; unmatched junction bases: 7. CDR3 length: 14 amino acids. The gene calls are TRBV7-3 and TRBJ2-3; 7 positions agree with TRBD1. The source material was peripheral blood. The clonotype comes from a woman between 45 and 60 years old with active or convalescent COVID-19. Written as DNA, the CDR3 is TGTGCCAGCAGCTCCACGACAGGGTTGGATACGCAGTATTTT. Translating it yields CASSSTTGLDTQYF.